The 10 T cell receptor beta chains presented below share a single source sample, sequenced in a study of CD8 T cells in Susac syndrome. Reverse transcription of about 0.5 to 1 ug RNA was carried out with random hexamers. Via MiXCR, TCRdb re-called the immunoSEQ multiplex PCR reads, giving one row per CDR3 protein. The sample yields 150,000 to 200,000 distinct CDR3 sequences, roughly 94% seen once. Sequenced sample: CD4+ T cells from PBMCs. The receptors stem from a human donor with multiple sclerosis.

V and J are TRBV25-1 and TRBJ1-2; TRBD1 matches 7 bases. V lost 0 bases, J lost 8 bases, and 6 bases stayed unmatched. The CDR3 has 14 amino acids. CDR1 and CDR2 (germline): MGHDK, SYGVNS. As DNA, the CDR3 is TGTGCCAGCAGTGAATATGCCCCAGGGGGAGGCTACACCTTC. Translated, it gives CASSEYAPGGGYTF.

This sequence joins TRBV20-1 and TRBJ2-3; the D gene is possibly TRBD2 (6 bases). V lost 6 bases to trimming and J lost 6 bases, with 22 bases between them. The CDR3 has 15 residues. In germline, CDR1 is DFQATT, CDR2 SNEGSKA (reference sequence). This CDR3 reads CSALTSGVGIDTQYF. DNA for the CDR3: TGCAGTGCCCTGACGTCGGGGGTTGGTATCGATACGCAGTATTTT.

This clonotype has only a few counts. This sequence joins TRBV7-6 and TRBJ1-1, with D perhaps matching TRBD1 (5 bases). V was pared by 11 bases and J by 3 bases, with 22 bases between. This CDR3 has 15 residues. Germline-derived CDR1 and CDR2 are SGHVS and FNYEAQ. CDR3 sequence reads: CAVSKRTIWDTEAFF. The DNA of the CDR3 is TGTGCCGTATCAAAGAGGACAATTTGGGACACTGAAGCTTTCTTT.

The chain employs TRBV3-1 and TRBJ1-2; D gene ambiguous. The V end lost 2 bases, the J end lost 4 bases, and 14 bases lay between the germline ends. Germline V gene data show CDR1 as LGHDT and CDR2 as YNNKEL (reference sequence). The CDR3 runs 15 residues. CDR3 region: CASSQWAAGSYGYTF. For the CDR3, the DNA is TGTGCCAGCAGCCAATGGGCGGCGGGAAGCTATGGCTACACCTTC. The full variable domain, its missing parts supplied by reference TRBV3-1 and TRBJ1-2, is DTAVSQTPKYLVTQMGNDKSIKCEQNLGHDTMYWYKQDSKKFLKIMFSYNNKELIINETVPNRFSPKSPDKAHLNLHINSLELGDSAVYFCASSQWAAGSYGYTFGSGTRLTVV.

The chain joins TRBV24-1 to TRBJ2-5; D call uncertain. Germline CDR1 reads KGHDR; CDR2 reads SFDVKD. V lost 3 bases to trimming and J lost 3 bases, with 7 bases between them. This CDR3 contains 13 residues. CDR3 protein: CATSDGPEETQYF. In DNA form, the CDR3 reads TGTGCCACCAGTGATGGTCCAGAAGAGACCCAGTACTTC.

CDR3 DNA: TGTGCCAGCAGCATACTGACTAGCGGGAGCACAGATACGCAGTATTTT. This encodes CASSILTSGSTDTQYF. The chain is built from TRBV13 and TRBJ2-3, with 10 positions matching TRBD2. CDR3 length: 16 amino acids. The germline gives CDR1 PRHDT, CDR2 FYEKMQ (reference sequence). J lost 0 bases, V lost 5 bases, and 5 bases had no gene match.

V usage is TRBV18 and J usage is TRBJ1-2, with D perhaps matching TRBD1 (5 bases). The ends were cut back, 2 bases at V and 4 bases at J, with 8 bases in the middle. Germline V CDR1 and CDR2: KGHSH, LQKENI. This CDR3 region has 13 residues. CDR3: CASSPGTSYGYTF. The CDR3 nucleotides read TGTGCCAGCTCACCAGGGACGAGCTATGGCTACACCTTC.

The chain recombines TRBV19 with TRBJ1-1; D is ambiguous. The CDR3 spans 13 residues. V was shortened by 7 bases and J by 1 base, with 10 bases between the two germline ends. Germline-derived CDR1 and CDR2 are LNHDA and SQIVND (reference sequence). In DNA form, the CDR3 reads TGTGCCAGTAAGGGCGGGTGGAACACTGAAGCTTTCTTT. This gives the protein CASKGGWNTEAFF. The full variable domain, its missing parts supplied by reference TRBV19 and TRBJ1-1, is DGGITQSPKYLFRKEGQNVTLSCEQNLNHDAMYWYRQDPGQGLRLIYYSQIVNDFQKGDIAEGYSVSREKKESFPLTVTSAQKNPTAFYLCASKGGWNTEAFFGQGTRLTVV.

The chain uses TRBV5-1 and TRBJ2-5; no clear D gene. CDR3 length: 11 residues. Germline values: CDR1 SGHRS, CDR2 YFSETQ. Trimming cost V 3 bases and J 9 bases, with 9 bases left between them. As DNA, the CDR3 is TGCGCCAGCAGCTACAAATCTTCCCAGTACTTC. Protein product: CASSYKSSQYF.

The CDR3 here is CASRSGTSGYNEQFF. CDR3 DNA: TGCGCCAGCAGATCTGGGACTAGCGGCTACAATGAGCAGTTCTTC. The chain uses TRBV5-1 and TRBJ2-1, with 11 bases lining up with TRBD2. The germline gives CDR1 SGHRS, CDR2 YFSETQ. Unmatched junction bases numbered 4, after V lost 5 bases and J lost 3 bases. This CDR3 contains 15 residues. The variable domain in full, with the rest retrieved from reference TRBV5-1 and TRBJ2-1, is KAGVTQTPRYLIKTRGQQVTLSCSPISGHRSVSWYQQTPGQGLQFLFEYFSETQRNKGNFPGRFSGRQFSNSRSEMNVSTLELGDSALYLCASRSGTSGYNEQFFGPGTRLTVL.